This TCR beta chain came from a study of siplizumab effects on memory and regulatory T cells. Looked up from germline, CDR1 is SGHDT and CDR2 is YYEEEE. J was trimmed by 4 bases and V by 4 bases; bases with no gene match: 7. The CDR3 loop spans 14 amino acids. This clone was counted between two and nine times. TCRdb keeps only in-frame clones here, not all; method: immunoSEQ multiplex PCR. Among over 65,000 clones listed, just under 95% were seen once. V is TRBV5-6 and J is TRBJ2-7; 8 bases map to TRBD2. The clonotype originates from a human donor in good health. Sequencing used CD8+ T cells sorted from blood. The DNA for the CDR3 is TGTGCCAGCAGCAGCGGGGGCTACTCATACGAGCAGTACTTC. Translating gives CASSSGGYSYEQYF.